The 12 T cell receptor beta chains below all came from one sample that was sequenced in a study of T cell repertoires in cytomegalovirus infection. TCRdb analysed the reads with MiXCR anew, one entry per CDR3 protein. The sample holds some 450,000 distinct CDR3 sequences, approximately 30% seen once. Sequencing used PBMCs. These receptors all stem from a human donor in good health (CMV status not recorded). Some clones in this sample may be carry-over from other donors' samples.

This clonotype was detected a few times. CDR3 loop: CASGLGGGRHSGNTIYF. CDR3 sequence (DNA): TGTGCTAGTGGTTTGGGAGGAGGGCGCCACTCTGGAAACACCATATATTTT. The V call is TRBV12-5, the J call TRBJ1-3; no definite D call. CDR3 size: 17 residues. CDR1 is LGHNT, CDR2 FRNRAP, per germline. Trimming shortened V by 1 base and J by 0 bases, and 13 bases separated the two germline ends.

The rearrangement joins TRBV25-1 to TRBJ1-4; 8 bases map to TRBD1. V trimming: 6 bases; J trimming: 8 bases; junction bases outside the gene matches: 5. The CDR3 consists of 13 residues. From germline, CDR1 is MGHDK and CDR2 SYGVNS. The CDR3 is CASSETGDEKLFF. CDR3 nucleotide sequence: TGTGCCAGCAGCGAGACAGGGGACGAAAAACTGTTTTTT. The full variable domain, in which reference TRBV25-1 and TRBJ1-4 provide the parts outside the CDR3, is EADIYQTPRYLVIGTGKKITLECSQTMGHDKMYWYQQDPGMELHLIHYSYGVNSTEKGDLSSESTVSRIRTEHFPLTLESARPSHTSQYLCASSETGDEKLFFGSGTQLSVL.

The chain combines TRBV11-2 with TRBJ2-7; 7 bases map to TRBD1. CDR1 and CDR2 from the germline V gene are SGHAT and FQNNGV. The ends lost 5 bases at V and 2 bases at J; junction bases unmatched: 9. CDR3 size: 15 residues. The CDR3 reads CASSPSLGTAYEQYF. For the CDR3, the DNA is TGTGCCAGCAGCCCGAGCCTGGGGACAGCCTACGAGCAGTACTTC.

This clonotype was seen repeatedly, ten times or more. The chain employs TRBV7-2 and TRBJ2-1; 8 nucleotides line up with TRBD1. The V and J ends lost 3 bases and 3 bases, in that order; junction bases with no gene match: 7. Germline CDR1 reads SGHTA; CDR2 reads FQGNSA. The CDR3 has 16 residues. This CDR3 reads CASSLMTGAIYNEQFF. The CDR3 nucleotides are TGTGCCAGCAGCTTGATGACAGGGGCGATCTACAATGAGCAGTTCTTC.

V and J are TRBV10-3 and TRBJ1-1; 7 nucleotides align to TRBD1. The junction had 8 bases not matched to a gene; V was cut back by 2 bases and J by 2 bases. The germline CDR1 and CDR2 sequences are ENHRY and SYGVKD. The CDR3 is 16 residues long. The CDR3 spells CAISEATGTENTEAFF. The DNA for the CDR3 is TGTGCCATCAGTGAGGCGACCGGGACAGAAAACACTGAAGCTTTCTTT.

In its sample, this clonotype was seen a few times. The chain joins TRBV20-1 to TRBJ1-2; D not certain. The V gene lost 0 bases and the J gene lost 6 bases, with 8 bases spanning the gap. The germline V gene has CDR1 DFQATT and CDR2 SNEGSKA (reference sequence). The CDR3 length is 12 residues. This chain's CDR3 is CSAREGFDGYTF. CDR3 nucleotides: TGCAGTGCTAGAGAAGGTTTTGATGGCTACACCTTC.

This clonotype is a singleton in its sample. The CDR3 here is CSARDAKRLNTGELFF. The DNA of the CDR3 is TGCAGTGCTAGAGATGCGAAGAGATTGAACACCGGGGAGCTGTTTTTT. The rearrangement uses TRBV20-1 and TRBJ2-2; D is unresolved. The CDR3 has 16 residues. The germline V gene encodes CDR1 DFQATT and CDR2 SNEGSKA (reference sequence). V shed 0 bases and J shed 1 base, with 12 bases lying between them.

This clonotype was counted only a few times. The CDR3 is CASSQGGRAEKLFF. In nucleotides, the CDR3 is TGTGCCAGCAGCCAGGGGGGCCGGGCTGAAAAACTGTTTTTT. This chain joins TRBV12-3 or TRBV12-4 and TRBJ1-4; 7 bases are shared with TRBD1. Trimming cost V 6 bases and J 7 bases; bases outside gene matches: 8. The CDR3 sequence is 14 residues long.

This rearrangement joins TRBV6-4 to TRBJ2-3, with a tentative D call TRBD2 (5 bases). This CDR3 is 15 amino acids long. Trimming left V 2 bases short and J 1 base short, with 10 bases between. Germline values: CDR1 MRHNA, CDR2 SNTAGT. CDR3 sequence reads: CASSDGRLGTDTQYF. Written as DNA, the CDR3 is TGTGCCAGCAGTGACGGGAGACTTGGCACAGATACGCAGTATTTT.

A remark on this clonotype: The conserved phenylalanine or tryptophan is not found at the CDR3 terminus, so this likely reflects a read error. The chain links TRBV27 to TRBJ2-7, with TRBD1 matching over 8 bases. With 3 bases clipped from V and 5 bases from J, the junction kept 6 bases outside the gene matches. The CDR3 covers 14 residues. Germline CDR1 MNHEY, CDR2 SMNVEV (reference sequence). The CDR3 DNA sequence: TGTGCCAGCAGTTTTCTGCTCAGGGGGCACGAGCAGTACTTA. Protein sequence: CASSFLLRGHEQYL.

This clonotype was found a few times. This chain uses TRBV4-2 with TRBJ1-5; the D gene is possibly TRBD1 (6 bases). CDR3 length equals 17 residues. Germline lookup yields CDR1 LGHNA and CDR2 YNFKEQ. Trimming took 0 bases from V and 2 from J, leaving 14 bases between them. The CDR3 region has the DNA TGTGCCAGCAGCCAAGAAGGGGGGCGAGGAGGCAATCAGCCCCAGCATTTT. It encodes CASSQEGGRGGNQPQHF.

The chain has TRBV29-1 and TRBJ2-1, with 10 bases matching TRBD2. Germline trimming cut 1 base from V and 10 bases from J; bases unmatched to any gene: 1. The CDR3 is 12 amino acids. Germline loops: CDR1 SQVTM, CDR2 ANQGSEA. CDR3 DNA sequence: TGCAGCGTTGAAGTGGGACTAGCGGAGCAGTTCTTC. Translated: CSVEVGLAEQFF.